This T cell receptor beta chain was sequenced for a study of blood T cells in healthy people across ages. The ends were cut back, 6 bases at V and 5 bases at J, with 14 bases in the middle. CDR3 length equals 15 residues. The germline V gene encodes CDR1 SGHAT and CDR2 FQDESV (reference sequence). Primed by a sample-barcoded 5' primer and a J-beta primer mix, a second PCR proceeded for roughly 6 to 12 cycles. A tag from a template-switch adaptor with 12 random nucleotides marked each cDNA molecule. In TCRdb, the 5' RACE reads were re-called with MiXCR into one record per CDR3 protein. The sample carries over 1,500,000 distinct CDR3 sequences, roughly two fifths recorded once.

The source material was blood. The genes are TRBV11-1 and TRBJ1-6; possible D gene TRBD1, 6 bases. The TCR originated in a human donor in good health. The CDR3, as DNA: TGTGCCAGCAGATCGGGGGGCTTCAATAATTCACCCCTCCACTTT. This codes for CASRSGGFNNSPLHF.